This T cell receptor beta chain comes out of a study of shared clonotypes between healthy human individuals. The CDR3 has 14 amino acids. V lost 6 bases and J lost 0; bases outside the gene matches: 5. CDR1 SGHRS and CDR2 YFSETQ come from the germline V gene. About this clone: Its target is unknown.

Libraries were prepared by immunoSEQ multiplex PCR; TCRdb keeps only in-frame clonotypes and omits some of them. Of around 620,000 clones listed, roughly 95% are singletons. Naive CD8 isolation took CD45RO-negative cells positively selected for CCR7 and excluded terminally differentiated effector memory CD45RA+ cells. Study-wide points: Around 5.4% of naive CD4 clonotypes were common to several donors. Clonotype sharing among donors likely depends on sequencing depth.

The specimen was naive CD8+ T cells sorted from blood. J is TRBJ1-1 and V is TRBV5-1, with TRBD1 identical over 7 bases. This TCR was recovered from a young woman in good health. The CDR3 DNA sequence: TGCGCCAGCAACCGGGACAGCATGAACACTGAAGCTTTCTTT. Residues: CASNRDSMNTEAFF.